This T cell receptor beta chain was sequenced for a study of T cells in Graves' hyperthyroidism and ophthalmopathy. The study, taken as a whole, reports: A model built on 13 V-J features separated ophthalmopathy from stable hyperthyroidism. Blood also held most thyroid clonotypes expanded beyond 0.001.

The CDR3 regions of TCR beta were amplified from RNA transcripts. The primer set for the first-round RT-PCR of the TCR CDR3 was HTBI. TCRdb ran MiXCR on the multiplex PCR reads and lists one entry per CDR3 protein. The table shows about 540,000 distinct CDR3 sequences, with about half occurring only once. Absent ophthalmopathy progression within 18 months defined stable Graves' hyperthyroidism. Diagnoses rested on clinical symptoms, serum thyroxine and TRAb, thyroid ultrasound and orbital computed tomography. This clonotype showed up many times. As yet, its antigen is unknown. V was pared by 2 bases and J by 6 bases, with 11 bases between. The CDR3 runs to 13 residues. From germline, CDR1 is SEHNR and CDR2 FQNEAQ (reference sequence).

The chain combines TRBV7-9 with TRBJ2-7, with D perhaps given as TRBD1 or TRBD2 (6 bases each). The sequenced material came from peripheral blood or thyroid tissue (not recorded which). This clonotype was obtained from a young woman with Graves' hyperthyroidism. CDR3 DNA: TGTGCCAGCAGCTTAATACAGGGAGGCGAGCAGTACTTC. It yields the protein CASSLIQGGEQYF.